This TCR beta chain is drawn from a study of tumor-infiltrating lymphocytes in primary liver carcinoma. Study in general: Lesions, classed as T1-T3 N0M0, spanned roughly 4.2 to 11 cm across.

Making TCR beta cDNA involved roughly 500 ng total RNA and a constant-region primer. The TCR beta library was amplified through three nested multiplex PCR rounds in a modified ARM-PCR procedure. Rounds one and two of PCR, each of roughly 10 cycles, were primed with TRBV1-TRBV30 forward primers and a C-beta reverse primer. TCRdb re-analysed the multiplex PCR reads in MiXCR, keeping a single row per CDR3 protein. The sample consists of approximately 330,000 distinct CDR3 sequences, less than 75% of them appearing once. The blood RNA (from unsorted whole blood) was obtained, and germline DNA was also extracted. This clonotype was recorded at least ten times. What it binds is unknown. Broader study findings: Tumor samples exhibited a significantly greater top-250-clone fraction than blood samples (p = 0.039). In tumor-adjacent and tumor-blood pairs, overlap was lower than in tumor region pairs.

The germline gives CDR1 SQVTM, CDR2 ANQGSEA. Trimming stripped 4 bases from V and 6 bases from J, with 13 bases between. This CDR3 comprises 13 residues. The source of this sequence is a man between 35 and 55 years old with primary liver carcinoma and hepatitis B virus infection. Sequenced: peripheral blood. The V and J genes are TRBV29-1 and TRBJ2-4, with D uncertain. The CDR3 nucleotides are TGCAGCGTTGTAGAGACAACCCCAAACATTCAGTACTTC. Its protein is CSVVETTPNIQYF.